These 29 T cell receptor beta chains came from one sample sequenced in a study of cytomegalovirus exposure and HLA in healthy donors. Primers included in the PCR were 60 Vbeta and 13 Jbeta primers. TCRdb keeps only in-frame clones here, not all; method: immunoSEQ multiplex PCR. The table lists tens of thousands of clones, around three quarters of them singletons. The source material was PBMCs. The source of these receptors is a male donor in good health and CMV-seropositive.

The CDR3 DNA reads as TGTGCCAGCAGCTTAGTTCTAGAGACCCAGTACTTC. Translation: CASSLVLETQYF. The chain recombines TRBV7-2 with TRBJ2-5, with D hard to call. CDR3 length equals 12 residues. The V gene's germline CDR1 is SGHTA and CDR2 FQGNSA. Trimming stripped 1 base from V and 4 bases from J, with 4 bases between. The full variable domain, rest sourced from reference TRBV7-2 and TRBJ2-5, is GAGVSQSPSNKVTEKGKDVELRCDPISGHTALYWYRQSLGQGLEFLIYFQGNSAPDKSGLPSDRFSAERTGGSVSTLTIQRTQQEDSAVYLCASSLVLETQYFGPGTRLLVL.

The rearrangement joins TRBV4-3 to TRBJ1-5; tentative D call: TRBD1 (6 bases). The V gene lost 3 bases and the J gene lost 2 bases, with 20 bases spanning the gap. Germline V gene data show CDR1 as LGHNA and CDR2 as YSLEER. The CDR3 is made up of 18 amino acids. The CDR3 loop is CASSQRQAGIGGNQPQHF. Written as DNA, the CDR3 is TGCGCCAGCAGCCAGCGACAGGCAGGGATCGGGGGCAATCAGCCCCAGCATTTT.

On this clone: A single base separates this from a much larger clone, so it may be a read error. This chain uses TRBV9 with TRBJ2-7; D is uncertain. Trimming pared 3 bases from V and 4 bases from J, leaving 5 bases between. The CDR3 loop spans 11 amino acids. Germline CDR1 and CDR2: SGDLS and YYNGEE. This CDR3 reads CASSAGYEQYF. For the CDR3, the DNA is TGTGCCAGCAGCGCAGGTTACGAGCAGTACTTC.

The chain links TRBV6-5 to TRBJ2-2; TRBD1 matches 8 bases. Germline-derived CDR1 and CDR2 are MNHEY and SVGAGI. The ends lost 6 bases at V and 0 bases at J; junction bases unmatched: 3. The CDR3 loop spans 15 amino acids. CDR3 coding DNA: TGTGCCAGCAGCCAGGACAGGGCGAACACCGGGGAGCTGTTTTTT. It codes for CASSQDRANTGELFF.

The sample holds a few counts of this clone. The rearrangement links TRBV6-5 to TRBJ2-5, with 7 positions matching TRBD1. V lost 6 bases, J lost 5 bases, and 9 bases stayed unmatched. CDR1 and CDR2 (germline): MNHEY, SVGAGI. The CDR3 sequence is 14 residues long. The DNA for the CDR3 is TGTGCCAGCAGGACAGGGCGTAGAAGGGAGACCCAGTACTTC. It translates to CASRTGRRRETQYF.

V and J are TRBV19 and TRBJ1-1, with a weak D call TRBD1 (6 bases). The CDR3 covers 13 residues. CDR1 and CDR2 (germline): LNHDA, SQIVND (reference sequence). Trimming removed 6 bases at V and 3 bases at J, with 11 bases between. Here the CDR3 reads CASSLQGHTEAFF. CDR3 DNA: TGTGCCAGTAGCCTACAGGGACACACTGAAGCTTTCTTT.

V and J are TRBV9 and TRBJ2-3; possibly TRBD2 for D (6 bases). With 4 bases removed from V and 6 bases from J, the gap between germline ends came to 18 bases. The CDR3 has 15 amino acids. The germline gives CDR1 SGDLS, CDR2 YYNGEE. As DNA, the CDR3 is TGTGCCAGCAGCAATACTAGGGCTAGCGCGGATACGCAGTATTTT. This translates into CASSNTRASADTQYF.

The gene calls are TRBV9 and TRBJ1-2; 7 nucleotides line up with TRBD1. The CDR3 sequence is 15 residues long. V trimming: 5 bases; J trimming: 5 bases; junction bases outside the gene matches: 12. From germline, CDR1 is SGDLS and CDR2 YYNGEE. The CDR3 coding sequence is TGTGCCAGCAGTCCTCTTGACAGGGTGGTGTATGGCTACACCTTC. It translates to CASSPLDRVVYGYTF. The complete variable domain, with remaining parts taken from reference TRBV9 and TRBJ1-2, reads DSGVTQTPKHLITATGQRVTLRCSPRSGDLSVYWYQQSLDQGLQFLIQYYNGEERAKGNILERFSAQQFPDLHSELNLSSLELGDSALYFCASSPLDRVVYGYTFGSGTRLTVV.

CDR3 region: CAWVTGVTYEQYF. The DNA of the CDR3 is TGTGCCTGGGTGACAGGGGTCACCTACGAGCAGTACTTC. The gene calls are TRBV30 and TRBJ2-7; 8 bases fit TRBD1. CDR1 and CDR2 from the germline V gene are GTSNPN and SVGIG (reference sequence). V gave up 5 bases and J gave up 2 bases; unmatched junction bases: 5. There are 13 residues in the CDR3.

The rearrangement joins TRBV5-1 to TRBJ2-5; TRBD2 agrees at 10 bases. In germline, CDR1 is SGHRS, CDR2 YFSETQ. The CDR3 spans 14 residues. V shed 4 bases and J 5 bases; nucleotides not matched to a gene: 5. DNA for the CDR3: TGCGCCAGCAGCCAGGGGACTAGCGATGAGACCCAGTACTTC. Translation: CASSQGTSDETQYF.

The rearrangement joins TRBV4-1 to TRBJ2-2; 9 nucleotides match TRBD2. The junction had 12 bases not matched to a gene; V was cut back by 5 bases and J by 8 bases. The CDR3 extends over 16 amino acids. Germline-derived CDR1 and CDR2 are MGHRA and YSYEKL. The CDR3 DNA sequence: TGCGCCAGCAGCTCCAGCGGGGGGACCTATTCTGGGGAGCTGTTTTTT. Its translation is CASSSSGGTYSGELFF.

The rearrangement joins TRBV2 to TRBJ2-7; 9 bases match TRBD2. This CDR3 region has 15 residues. Germline V gene sequence: CDR1 SNHLY, CDR2 FYNNEI. J gave up 5 bases and V 2 bases, and 7 bases lay outside the gene matches. DNA for the CDR3: TGTGCCAGCAGTGAATTGGGACTAGCCCCCGACGAGCAGTACTTC. It specifies CASSELGLAPDEQYF. Full variable domain (missing parts from reference TRBV2 and TRBJ2-7): EPEVTQTPSHQVTQMGQEVILRCVPISNHLYFYWYRQILGQKVEFLVSFYNNEISEKSEIFDDQFSVERPDGSNFTLKIRSTKLEDSAMYFCASSELGLAPDEQYFGPGTRLTVT.

This clone was recorded once. CDR3 DNA: TGTGCCACCGGACAGGGGGTGACCTATAATTCACCCCTCCACTTT. Protein: CATGQGVTYNSPLHF. The gene calls are TRBV2 and TRBJ1-6; 10 nucleotides match TRBD1. The germline V gene has CDR1 SNHLY and CDR2 FYNNEI. The CDR3 is 15 amino acids. The J segment lost 2 bases and the V segment lost 10 bases, leaving 5 bases of the junction unmatched.

This clone showed up just a few times. V and J are TRBV5-1 and TRBJ2-2, with TRBD2 matching 8 bases. Losses at the gene ends were 1 base for V and 2 bases for J; bases not matched to a gene: 7. The CDR3 has 17 residues. From germline, CDR1 is SGHRS and CDR2 YFSETQ. The CDR3 here is CASSLRSGGFNTGELFF. The CDR3 DNA sequence: TGCGCCAGCAGCTTGAGAAGCGGGGGCTTTAACACCGGGGAGCTGTTTTTT.

The chain has TRBV6-5 and TRBJ2-5; TRBD1 is a possible D gene (6 bases). V lost 6 bases to trimming and J lost 5 bases, with 16 bases between them. Germline V gene sequence: CDR1 MNHEY, CDR2 SVGAGI. This CDR3 contains 14 residues. The DNA for the CDR3 is TGTGCCAGCAGGGAAACAGGGTCTGGGGAGACCCAGTACTTC. Translated: CASRETGSGETQYF.

This clone was observed a few times. The V call is TRBV7-6, the J call TRBJ1-3, with 9 bases matching TRBD1. This CDR3 is 17 amino acids long. V dropped 5 bases and J dropped 0; count of bases not matched to a gene: 8. Germline V gene lookup returns CDR1 SGHVS and CDR2 FNYEAQ. CDR3 in DNA: TGTGCCAGCAGCACACAGGGGGCGCTTCTCTCTGGAAACACCATATATTTT. This encodes CASSTQGALLSGNTIYF.

V usage is TRBV2 and J usage is TRBJ1-2; TRBD1 agrees at 10 bases. Germline V gene data show CDR1 as SNHLY and CDR2 as FYNNEI. With 6 bases clipped from V and 4 bases from J, the junction kept 8 bases outside the gene matches. There are 15 residues in the CDR3. CDR3 nucleotides: TGTGCCAGCAGCCTCAGCGGGACAGGGGTCTATGGCTACACCTTC. Translation: CASSLSGTGVYGYTF.

This chain connects TRBV29-1 to TRBJ1-4, with D unresolved. The CDR3 is 13 amino acids. Trimming removed 5 bases at V and 3 bases at J, with 10 bases between. Per germline, CDR1 SQVTM and CDR2 ANQGSEA. The DNA for the CDR3 is TGCAGCGTTTCTGGCCAGGCTAATGAAAAACTGTTTTTT. This gives the protein CSVSGQANEKLFF.

The chain employs TRBV5-5 and TRBJ1-4; D remains ambiguous. The CDR3 length is 13 residues. Trimming removed 4 bases at V and 4 bases at J, with 8 bases between. Germline CDR1 is SGHKS and CDR2 is YYEKEE (reference sequence). The CDR3 loop is CASSAVVNEKLFF. The CDR3 region has the DNA TGTGCCAGCAGCGCGGTTGTTAATGAAAAACTGTTTTTT.

The chain couples TRBV7-8 to TRBJ1-5; D uncertain. V was pared by 0 bases and J by 3 bases, with 9 bases between. There are 15 residues in the CDR3. Germline V gives CDR1 SGHVS, CDR2 FQNEAQ. In DNA, the CDR3 is TGTGCCAGCAGCTTAGCTTCGGGGAACAATCAGCCCCAGCATTTT. This sequence encodes CASSLASGNNQPQHF.

The chain employs TRBV7-9 and TRBJ2-1, with TRBD2 matching 12 bases. The germline gives CDR1 SEHNR, CDR2 FQNEAQ (reference sequence). The CDR3 has 15 residues. Losses at the gene ends were 1 base for V and 8 bases for J; bases not matched to a gene: 3. CDR3 region: CASSLGTSGTDEQFF. CDR3 coding DNA: TGTGCCAGCAGCTTAGGGACTAGCGGGACGGATGAGCAGTTCTTC.

This clone was picked up a small number of times. V usage is TRBV6-5 and J usage is TRBJ1-4; tentative D call: TRBD1 (5 bases). Germline values: CDR1 MNHEY, CDR2 SVGAGI. CDR3 length equals 13 residues. V shed 8 bases and J shed 8 bases, with 15 bases lying between them. CDR3 in amino acids: CASCSRGGEKLFF. CDR3 DNA sequence: TGTGCCAGCTGTTCGAGGGGAGGCGAAAAACTGTTTTTT.

This chain links TRBV29-1 with TRBJ1-4, with D possibly TRBD1 on 5 matching bases. Germline-derived CDR1 and CDR2 are SQVTM and ANQGSEA. This CDR3 has 14 residues. The V gene lost 6 bases and the J gene lost 0 bases, with 11 bases spanning the gap. CDR3 DNA: TGCAGCGTGGCAGGGTTCACAACTAATGAAAAACTGTTTTTT. This gives the protein CSVAGFTTNEKLFF.

The J gene is TRBJ2-5, the V gene TRBV4-2; 7 positions match TRBD1. Gene TRBJ2-7 matches the end of the DNA better, so the J call may be wrong. In germline, CDR1 is LGHNA, CDR2 YNFKEQ. The CDR3 covers 16 residues. CDR3 bases: TGTGCCAGCAGCCAAGATCGGGGACAGACCGAGTACGAGCAGTACTTC. Its translation is CASSQDRGQTEYEQYF.

The chain combines TRBV11-1 with TRBJ2-7, with 9 bases fitting TRBD1. The CDR3 spans 15 residues. Per the germline V gene, CDR1 is SGHAT and CDR2 is FQDESV (reference sequence). V was pared by 5 bases and J by 6 bases, with 11 bases of the junction left unmatched. The CDR3 DNA follows: TGTGCCAGCAGCCCTCAGACAGGGGGAACGTTCGAGCAGTACTTC. It is translated as CASSPQTGGTFEQYF.

CDR3 sequence: CASRGQGASEAFF. CDR3 in DNA: TGTGCCAGCAGAGGACAGGGGGCTTCTGAAGCTTTCTTT. J is TRBJ1-1 and V is TRBV28, with 11 bases fitting TRBD1. CDR3 length: 13 residues. Germline values: CDR1 MDHEN, CDR2 SYDVKM. With V trimmed by 6 bases and J by 6 bases, 3 bases remained unmatched.

This chain connects TRBV9 to TRBJ1-1; 7 bases fit TRBD1. The CDR3 contains 18 residues. V was pared by 0 bases and J by 0 bases, with 11 bases of the junction left unmatched. Germline V gene sequence: CDR1 SGDLS, CDR2 YYNGEE. This CDR3 reads CASSVDARAGGMNTEAFF. The CDR3 DNA follows: TGTGCCAGCAGCGTAGACGCTCGGGCAGGGGGAATGAACACTGAAGCTTTCTTT.

The chain uses TRBV11-2 and TRBJ1-1; TRBD1 aligns across 8 bases. Germline V gene sequence: CDR1 SGHAT, CDR2 FQNNGV. This CDR3 spans 14 amino acids. The V and J ends lost 4 bases and 5 bases, in that order; junction bases with no gene match: 6. Here the CDR3 DNA reads TGTGCCAGCAGCTATCAGGGGGCGGGGACTGAAGCTTTCTTT. This encodes CASSYQGAGTEAFF.

This clone was seen once. The genes are TRBV30 and TRBJ1-6, with D maybe TRBD1 (6 bases). Trimming shortened V by 3 bases and J by 5 bases, and 11 bases separated the two germline ends. CDR1 GTSNPN and CDR2 SVGIG come from the germline V gene (reference sequence). CDR3 length equals 14 residues. The CDR3 loop reads CAWRNRVDNSPLHF. CDR3 in DNA: TGTGCCTGGAGGAACAGGGTTGATAATTCACCCCTCCACTTT.